This T cell receptor (beta chain) was captured in a study of shared clonotypes between healthy human individuals. Study findings and constraints: Sampling covered blood only; tissue repertoires likely differ. Represented diversity, genetic and exposure-history alike, was limited by few donors.

Only Caucasian adults living in Nashville, Tennessee made up the donor group. In germline, CDR1 is SNHLY, CDR2 FYNNEI. The CDR3 is 13 amino acids. With V trimmed by 7 bases and J by 6 bases, 7 bases remained unmatched. As to this clone: The antigen is unknown.

Profiled with immunoSEQ multiplex PCR; TCRdb holds only in-frame clones, not every one. The profile shows about 1.1 million clones, roughly 80% of them singletons. This clonotype originated in a man aged 18 to 29 in good health. Some clones in this sample may be carry-over from other donors' samples. The chain employs TRBV2 and TRBJ2-7, with TRBD2 matching over 9 bases. Sequenced material: memory CD4+ T cells from PBMCs. Subset specified: CD45RA-negative fraction. In DNA form, the CDR3 reads TGTGCCAGCAATACACTAGCGGGTCTCGAGCAGTACTTC. Protein: CASNTLAGLEQYF.